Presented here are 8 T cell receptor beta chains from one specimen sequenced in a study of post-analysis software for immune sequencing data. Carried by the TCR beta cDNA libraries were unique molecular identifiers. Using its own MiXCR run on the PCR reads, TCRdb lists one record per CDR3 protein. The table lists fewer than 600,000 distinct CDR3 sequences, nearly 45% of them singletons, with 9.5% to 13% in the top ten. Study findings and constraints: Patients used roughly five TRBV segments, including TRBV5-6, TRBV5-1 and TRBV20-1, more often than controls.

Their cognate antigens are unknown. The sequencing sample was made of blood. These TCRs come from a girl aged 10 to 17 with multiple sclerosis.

The CDR3 sequence is CASRPTGATSYIEQFF. The CDR3 region has the DNA TGTGCCAGTAGACCTACAGGGGCCACTTCCTACATCGAGCAGTTCTTC. The gene calls are TRBV19 and TRBJ2-1; 7 bases map to TRBD1. V lost 6 bases and J lost 10; bases outside the gene matches: 18. Germline assignment: CDR1 LNHDA and CDR2 SQIVND (reference sequence). This CDR3 comprises 16 residues.

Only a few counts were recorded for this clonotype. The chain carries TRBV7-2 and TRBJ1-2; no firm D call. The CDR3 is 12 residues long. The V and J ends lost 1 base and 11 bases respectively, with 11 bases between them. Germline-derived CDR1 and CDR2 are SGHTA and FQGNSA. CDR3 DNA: TGTGCCAGCAGCTTAGAAGGTTGGGGTTACACCTTC. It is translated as CASSLEGWGYTF.

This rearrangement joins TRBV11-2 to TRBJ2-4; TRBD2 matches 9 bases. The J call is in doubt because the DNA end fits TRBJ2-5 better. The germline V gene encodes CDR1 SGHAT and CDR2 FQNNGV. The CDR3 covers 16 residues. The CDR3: CASSLEGASGMETQYF. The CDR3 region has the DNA TGTGCCAGCAGCTTAGAGGGGGCTAGCGGGATGGAGACCCAGTACTTC.

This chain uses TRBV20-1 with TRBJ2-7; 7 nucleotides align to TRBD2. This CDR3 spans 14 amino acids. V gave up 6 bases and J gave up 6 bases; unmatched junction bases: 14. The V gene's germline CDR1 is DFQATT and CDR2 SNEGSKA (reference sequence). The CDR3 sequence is CSATSVGGFPEQYF. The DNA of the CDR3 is TGCAGTGCCACATCGGTCGGGGGGTTCCCCGAGCAGTACTTC.

As DNA, the CDR3 is TGTGCCAGCAGCGTAGCACGGGTGAACACTGAAGCTTTCTTT. This codes for CASSVARVNTEAFF. The chain joins TRBV9 to TRBJ1-1, with unresolved D. With 0 bases removed from V and 0 bases from J, the gap between germline ends came to 6 bases. The CDR3 totals 14 residues. Germline V gives CDR1 SGDLS, CDR2 YYNGEE.

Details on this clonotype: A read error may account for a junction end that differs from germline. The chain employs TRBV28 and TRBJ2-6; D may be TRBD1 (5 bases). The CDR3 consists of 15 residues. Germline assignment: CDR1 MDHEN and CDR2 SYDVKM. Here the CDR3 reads CASRIQSSGANVPTF. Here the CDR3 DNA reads TGTGCCAGCAGGATTCAATCGTCTGGGGCCAACGTCCCGACTTTC.

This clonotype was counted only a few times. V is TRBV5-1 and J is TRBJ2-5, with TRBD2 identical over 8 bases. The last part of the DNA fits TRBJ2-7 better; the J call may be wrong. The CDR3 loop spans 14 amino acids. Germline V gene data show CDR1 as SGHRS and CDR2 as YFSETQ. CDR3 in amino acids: CASSLSGSMNEQYF. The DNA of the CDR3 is TGCGCCAGCAGCTTGAGCGGGAGCATGAACGAGCAGTACTTC.

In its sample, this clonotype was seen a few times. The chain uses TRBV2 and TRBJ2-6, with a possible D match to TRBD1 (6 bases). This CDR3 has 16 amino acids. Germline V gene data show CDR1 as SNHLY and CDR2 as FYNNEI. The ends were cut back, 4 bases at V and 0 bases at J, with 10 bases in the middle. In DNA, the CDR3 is TGTGCCAGCAGTGGACAGGTCGACTCTGGGGCCAACGTCCTGACTTTC. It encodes CASSGQVDSGANVLTF.